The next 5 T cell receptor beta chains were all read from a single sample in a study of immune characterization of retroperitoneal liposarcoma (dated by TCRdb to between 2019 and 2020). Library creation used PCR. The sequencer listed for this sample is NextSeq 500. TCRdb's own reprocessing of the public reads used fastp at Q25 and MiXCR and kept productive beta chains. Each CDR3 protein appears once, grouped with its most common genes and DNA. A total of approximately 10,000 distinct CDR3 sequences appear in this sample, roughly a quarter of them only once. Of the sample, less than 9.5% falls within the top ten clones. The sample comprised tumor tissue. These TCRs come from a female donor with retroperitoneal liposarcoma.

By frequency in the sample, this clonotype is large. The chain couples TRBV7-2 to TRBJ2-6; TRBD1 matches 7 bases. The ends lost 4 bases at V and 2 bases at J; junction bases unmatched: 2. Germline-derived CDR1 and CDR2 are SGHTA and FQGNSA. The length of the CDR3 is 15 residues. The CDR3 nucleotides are TGTGCCAGCAGCTCTGACAGGGCTGGGGCCAACGTCCTGACTTTC. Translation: CASSSDRAGANVLTF. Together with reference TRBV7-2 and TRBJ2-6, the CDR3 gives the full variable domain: GAGVSQSPSNKVTEKGKDVELRCDPISGHTALYWYRQSLGQGLEFLIYFQGNSAPDKSGLPSDRFSAERTGGSVSTLTIQRTQQEDSAVYLCASSSDRAGANVLTFGAGSRLTVL.

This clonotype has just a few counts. DNA of the CDR3: TGTGCCAGCAGTCACACAGTTGATGGCTACACCTTC. It translates to CASSHTVDGYTF. The rearrangement uses TRBV6-1 and TRBJ1-2; D ambiguous. The CDR3 spans 12 residues. Trimming removed 5 bases at V and 6 bases at J, with 10 bases between. The germline V gene has CDR1 MNHNS and CDR2 SASEGT.

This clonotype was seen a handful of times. CDR3 nucleotide sequence: TGTGCCAGCAGCCTGTCGACAGGGGCGAATAATTCACCCCTCCACTTT. Its translation is CASSLSTGANNSPLHF. The V and J genes are TRBV7-2 and TRBJ1-6; 8 bases agree with TRBD1. This CDR3 contains 16 residues. V trimming: 5 bases; J trimming: 5 bases; junction bases outside the gene matches: 8. CDR1 is SGHTA and CDR2 is FQGNSA in the germline V gene. The variable domain in full, with the rest retrieved from reference TRBV7-2 and TRBJ1-6, is GAGVSQSPSNKVTEKGKDVELRCDPISGHTALYWYRQSLGQGLEFLIYFQGNSAPDKSGLPSDRFSAERTGGSVSTLTIQRTQQEDSAVYLCASSLSTGANNSPLHFGNGTRLTVT.

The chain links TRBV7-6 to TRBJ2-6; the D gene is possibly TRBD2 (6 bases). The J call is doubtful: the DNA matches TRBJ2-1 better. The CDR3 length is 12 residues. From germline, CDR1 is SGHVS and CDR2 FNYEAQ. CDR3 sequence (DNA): TGTGCCAGCAGCTCGCCGGGAGAGAGCCAGTTCTTC. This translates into CASSSPGESQFF.

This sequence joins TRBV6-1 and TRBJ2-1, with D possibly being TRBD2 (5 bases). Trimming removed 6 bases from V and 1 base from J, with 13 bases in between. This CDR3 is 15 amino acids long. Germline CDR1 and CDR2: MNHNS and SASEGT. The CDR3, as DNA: TGTGCCAGCAGGAGGACCCGGGAATCCTACAATGAGCAGTTCTTC. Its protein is CASRRTRESYNEQFF.